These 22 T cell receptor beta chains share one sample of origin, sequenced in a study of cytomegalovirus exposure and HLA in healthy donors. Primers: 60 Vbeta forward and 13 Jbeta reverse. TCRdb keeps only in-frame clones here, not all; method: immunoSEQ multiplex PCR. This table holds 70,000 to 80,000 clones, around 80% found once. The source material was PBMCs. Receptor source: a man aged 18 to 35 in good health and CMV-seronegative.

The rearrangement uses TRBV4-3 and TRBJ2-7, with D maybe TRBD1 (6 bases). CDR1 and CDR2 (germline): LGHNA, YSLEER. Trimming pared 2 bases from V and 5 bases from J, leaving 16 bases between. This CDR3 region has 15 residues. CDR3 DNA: TGCGCCAGCAGCCAAAGAGCAGGGGTCCACGACGAGCAGTACTTC. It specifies CASSQRAGVHDEQYF.

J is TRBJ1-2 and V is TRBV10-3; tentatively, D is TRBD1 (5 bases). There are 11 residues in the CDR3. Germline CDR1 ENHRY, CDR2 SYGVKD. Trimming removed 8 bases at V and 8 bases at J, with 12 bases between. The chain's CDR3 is CAIPGKGGYTF. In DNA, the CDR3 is TGTGCCATCCCAGGGAAGGGGGGCTACACCTTC.

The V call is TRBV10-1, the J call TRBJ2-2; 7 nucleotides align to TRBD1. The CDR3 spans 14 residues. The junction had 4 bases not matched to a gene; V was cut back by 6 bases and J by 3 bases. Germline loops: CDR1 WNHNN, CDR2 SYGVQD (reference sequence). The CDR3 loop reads CASSKTGYTGELFF. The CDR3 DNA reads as TGCGCCAGCAGCAAGACAGGGTACACCGGGGAGCTGTTTTTT.

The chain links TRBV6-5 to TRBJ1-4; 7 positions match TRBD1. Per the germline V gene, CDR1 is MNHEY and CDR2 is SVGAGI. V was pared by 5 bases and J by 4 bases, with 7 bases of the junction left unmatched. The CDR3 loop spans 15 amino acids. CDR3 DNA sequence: TGTGCCAGCAGTCTGCGGGGACAGAATAATGAAAAACTGTTTTTT. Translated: CASSLRGQNNEKLFF.

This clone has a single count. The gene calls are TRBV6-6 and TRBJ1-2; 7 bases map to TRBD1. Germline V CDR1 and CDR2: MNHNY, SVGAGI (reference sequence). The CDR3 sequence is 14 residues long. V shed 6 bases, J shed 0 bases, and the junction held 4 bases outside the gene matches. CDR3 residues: CASRPTGTNYGYTF. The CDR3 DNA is TGTGCCAGCAGACCGACAGGGACTAACTATGGCTACACCTTC.

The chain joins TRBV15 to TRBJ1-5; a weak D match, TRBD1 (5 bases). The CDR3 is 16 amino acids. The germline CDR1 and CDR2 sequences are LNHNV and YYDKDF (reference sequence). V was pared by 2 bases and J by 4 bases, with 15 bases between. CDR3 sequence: CATSRFNRGYNQPQHF. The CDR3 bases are TGTGCCACCAGCAGATTCAATCGGGGGTATAATCAGCCCCAGCATTTT.

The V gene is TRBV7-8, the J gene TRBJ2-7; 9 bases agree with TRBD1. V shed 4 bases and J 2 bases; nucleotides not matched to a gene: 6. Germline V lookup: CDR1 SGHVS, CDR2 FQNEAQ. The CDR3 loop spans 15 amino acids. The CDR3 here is CASSSLGQGTYEQYF. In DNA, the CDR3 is TGTGCCAGCAGCTCTTTGGGACAGGGCACCTACGAGCAGTACTTC.

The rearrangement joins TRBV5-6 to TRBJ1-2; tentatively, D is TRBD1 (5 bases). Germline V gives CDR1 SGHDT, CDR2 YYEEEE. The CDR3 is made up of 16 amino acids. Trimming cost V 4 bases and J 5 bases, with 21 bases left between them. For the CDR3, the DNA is TGTGCCAGCAGCCCGGCCGTCGGGGGTCCCTATTATGGCTACACCTTC. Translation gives CASSPAVGGPYYGYTF.

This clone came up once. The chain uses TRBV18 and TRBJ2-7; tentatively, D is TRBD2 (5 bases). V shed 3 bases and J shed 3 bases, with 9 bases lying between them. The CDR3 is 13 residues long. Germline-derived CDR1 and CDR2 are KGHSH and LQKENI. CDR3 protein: CASSPPGSYEQYF. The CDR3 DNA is TGTGCCAGCTCACCTCCGGGAAGCTACGAGCAGTACTTC.

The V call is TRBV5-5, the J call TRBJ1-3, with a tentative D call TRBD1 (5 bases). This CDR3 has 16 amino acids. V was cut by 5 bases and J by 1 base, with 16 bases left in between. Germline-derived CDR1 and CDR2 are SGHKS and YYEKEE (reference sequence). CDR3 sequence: CASSYPPGGSGNTIYF. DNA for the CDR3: TGTGCCAGCAGTTATCCACCGGGGGGATCTGGAAACACCATATATTTT.

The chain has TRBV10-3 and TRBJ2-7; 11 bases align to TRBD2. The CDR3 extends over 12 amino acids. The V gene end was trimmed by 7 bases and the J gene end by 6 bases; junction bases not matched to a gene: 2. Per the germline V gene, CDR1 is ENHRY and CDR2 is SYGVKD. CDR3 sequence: CAIMGTSGEQYF. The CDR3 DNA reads TGTGCCATCATGGGGACTAGCGGCGAGCAGTACTTC.

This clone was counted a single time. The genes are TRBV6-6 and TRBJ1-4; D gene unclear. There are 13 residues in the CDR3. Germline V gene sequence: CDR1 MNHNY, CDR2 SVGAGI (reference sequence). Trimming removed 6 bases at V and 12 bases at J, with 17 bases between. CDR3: CASRLEPNGELFF. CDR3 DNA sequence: TGTGCCAGCAGACTCGAACCCAACGGGGAACTGTTTTTT.

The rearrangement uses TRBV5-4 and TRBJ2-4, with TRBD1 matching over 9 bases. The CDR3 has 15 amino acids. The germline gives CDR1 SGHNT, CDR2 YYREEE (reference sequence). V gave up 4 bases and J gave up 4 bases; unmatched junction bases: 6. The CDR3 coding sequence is TGTGCCAGCAGCGGAGACAGGGGGTCGAAAAACATTCAGTACTTC. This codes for CASSGDRGSKNIQYF.

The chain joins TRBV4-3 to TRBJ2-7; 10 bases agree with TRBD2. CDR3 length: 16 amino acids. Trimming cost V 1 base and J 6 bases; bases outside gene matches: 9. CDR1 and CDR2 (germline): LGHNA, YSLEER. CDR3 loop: CASSQVFPLAGAEQYF. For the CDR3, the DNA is TGCGCCAGCAGCCAAGTTTTCCCGCTAGCGGGGGCCGAGCAGTACTTC.

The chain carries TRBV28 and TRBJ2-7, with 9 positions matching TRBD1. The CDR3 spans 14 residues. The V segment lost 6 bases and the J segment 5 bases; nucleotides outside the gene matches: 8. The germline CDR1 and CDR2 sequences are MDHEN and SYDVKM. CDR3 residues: CASRLQGAIHEQYF. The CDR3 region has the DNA TGTGCCAGCAGACTACAGGGGGCGATACACGAGCAGTACTTC. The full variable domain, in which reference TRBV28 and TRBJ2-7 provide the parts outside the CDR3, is DVKVTQSSRYLVKRTGEKVFLECVQDMDHENMFWYRQDPGLGLRLIYFSYDVKMKEKGDIPEGYSVSREKKERFSLILESASTNQTSMYLCASRLQGAIHEQYFGPGTRLTVT.

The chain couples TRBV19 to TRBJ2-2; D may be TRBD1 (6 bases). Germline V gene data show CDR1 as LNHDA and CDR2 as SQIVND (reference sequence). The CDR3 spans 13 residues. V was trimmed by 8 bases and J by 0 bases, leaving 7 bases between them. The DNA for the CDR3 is TGTGCCAGTGGACAGACGAACACCGGGGAGCTGTTTTTT. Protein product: CASGQTNTGELFF.

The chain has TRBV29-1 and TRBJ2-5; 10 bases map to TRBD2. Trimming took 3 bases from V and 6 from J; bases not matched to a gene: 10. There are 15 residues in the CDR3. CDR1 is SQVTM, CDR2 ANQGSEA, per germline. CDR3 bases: TGCAGCGTTGACGGATCTAGCGGGAGCACTCAGACCCAGTACTTC. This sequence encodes CSVDGSSGSTQTQYF.

The CDR3 DNA sequence: TGCGCCAGCAGCTTGGTGGGACAGGGGGCGATGAGGAACTACGAGCAGTACTTC. It yields the protein CASSLVGQGAMRNYEQYF. The V and J genes are TRBV5-1 and TRBJ2-7, with 12 bases that match TRBD1. V lost 0 bases to trimming and J lost 3 bases; unmatched junction nucleotides: 10. The germline V gene has CDR1 SGHRS and CDR2 YFSETQ. This CDR3 spans 18 amino acids.

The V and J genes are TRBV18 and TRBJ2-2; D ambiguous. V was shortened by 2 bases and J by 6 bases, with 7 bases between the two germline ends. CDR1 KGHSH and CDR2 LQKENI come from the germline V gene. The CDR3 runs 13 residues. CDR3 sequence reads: CASSPDRAGELFF. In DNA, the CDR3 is TGTGCCAGCTCACCAGACCGGGCCGGGGAGCTGTTTTTT.

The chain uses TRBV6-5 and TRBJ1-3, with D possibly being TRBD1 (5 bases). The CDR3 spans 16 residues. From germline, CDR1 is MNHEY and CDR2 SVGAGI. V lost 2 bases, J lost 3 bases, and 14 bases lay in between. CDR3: CASSYGAGSSGNTIYF. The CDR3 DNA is TGTGCCAGCAGTTACGGGGCAGGCTCAAGTGGAAACACCATATATTTT.

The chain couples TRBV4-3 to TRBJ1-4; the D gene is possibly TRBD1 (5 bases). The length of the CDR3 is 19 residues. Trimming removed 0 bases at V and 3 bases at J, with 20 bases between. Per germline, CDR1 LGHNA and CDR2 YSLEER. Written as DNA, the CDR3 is TGCGCCAGCAGCCAAGATGGGGCAGGGAATTGGATATCTAATGAAAAACTGTTTTTT. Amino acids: CASSQDGAGNWISNEKLFF.

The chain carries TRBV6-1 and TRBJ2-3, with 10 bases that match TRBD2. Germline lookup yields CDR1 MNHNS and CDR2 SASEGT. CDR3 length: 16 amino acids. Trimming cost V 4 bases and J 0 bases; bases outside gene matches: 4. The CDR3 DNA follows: TGTGCCAGCAGTGGAGTAGCGGGGGGCAGCACAGATACGCAGTATTTT. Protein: CASSGVAGGSTDTQYF.